This TCR beta chain was found in a study of Graves' ophthalmopathy and Graves' hyperthyroidism. This CDR3 contains 20 residues. The V and J ends lost 0 bases and 4 bases respectively, with 27 bases between them. CDR1 is LGHNT, CDR2 FRNRAP, per germline. Moderately to severely active ophthalmopathy under 3 months, CAS at least 3, NOSPECS at least 4. As the template, RNA transcripts were used to amplify TCR beta CDR3 regions. First-round RT-PCR employed HTBI primers, with a second-round multiplex PCR after it. TCRdb used MiXCR to reprocess the multiplex PCR reads, holding one entry per CDR3 protein. The sample records about 400,000 distinct CDR3 sequences, around 18% being singletons. This clonotype was seen many times.

Specimen: peripheral blood. J is TRBJ2-5 and V is TRBV12-5; TRBD2 might be the D (7 bases). This clonotype was obtained from a woman in her late teens or twenties with Graves' ophthalmopathy. CDR3 DNA: TGTGCTAGTGGTTTGGTAAAGGGGCCATTTGTGTGGGGGGGCAGAGAGACCCAGTACTTC. This codes for CASGLVKGPFVWGGRETQYF.